The next 10 T cell receptor beta chains were all read from a single sample in a study of CD8+CD57+ T cells in acquired aplastic anemia. Patients selected for sequencing had displayed CD8+CD57+ cell expansion by flow cytometry. For CDR3 and TCR beta VDJ profiling, genomic DNA was the template used. Using its own MiXCR run on the reads, TCRdb lists one record per CDR3 protein. This sample has under 250,000 distinct CDR3 sequences, with around 46% found just once. Sequenced input: sorted CD4+, CD8+, or CD8+CD57+ T cells (not recorded which) from PBMCs. The receptor source for this set is a human donor with aplastic anemia.

This clonotype appeared once. This chain links TRBV15 with TRBJ2-1, with TRBD1 matching 9 bases. The CDR3 spans 14 residues. Germline CDR1 and CDR2: LNHNV and YYDKDF (reference sequence). The V and J ends lost 5 bases and 7 bases, in that order; junction bases with no gene match: 6. CDR3 nucleotides: TGTGCCACCAGCCGGGACAGGGTGGTGAATGAGCAGTTCTTC. Amino acid sequence: CATSRDRVVNEQFF. Complete variable domain (other parts from reference TRBV15 and TRBJ2-1): DAMVIQNPRYQVTQFGKPVTLSCSQTLNHNVMYWYQQKSSQAPKLLFHYYDKDFNNEADTPDNFQSRRPNTSFCFLDIRSPGLGDTAMYLCATSRDRVVNEQFFGPGTRLTVL.

Regarding this clonotype: A much bigger clone sits one base away, suggesting this may be a read error. The CDR3 ends on some other residue instead of the conserved phenylalanine or tryptophan, so this is likely a read error. The chain couples TRBV7-4 to TRBJ2-3; 8 bases are a match to TRBD2. The V gene's germline CDR1 is SGHVT and CDR2 SQSDAQ. J lost 0 bases, V lost 7 bases, and 6 bases had no gene match. CDR3 size: 15 residues. The CDR3 here is CASIRGGTSTDTQYS. The DNA for the CDR3 is TGTGCCAGCATACGGGGGGGAACAAGCACAGATACGCAGTATTCT.

Regarding this clonotype: A read error may explain this, as a much larger clone is one base away. The chain couples TRBV12-3 or TRBV12-4 to TRBJ1-2, with 8 positions matching TRBD1. Trimming removed 5 bases from V and 7 bases from J; junction bases left unmatched: 12. The CDR3 length is 15 residues. This CDR3 reads CASSTAGTGVTGYTF. CDR3 sequence (DNA): TGTGCCAGCAGTACAGCCGGGACAGGTGTTACTGGCTACACCTTC.

This clonotype showed up many times. The V call is TRBV12-3 or TRBV12-4, the J call TRBJ1-2; no clear D gene. The CDR3 is 13 residues long. The ends were cut back, 3 bases at V and 4 bases at J, with 9 bases in the middle. CDR3 residues: CASSFARTYGYTF. CDR3 coding DNA: TGTGCCAGCAGTTTTGCGCGAACCTATGGCTACACCTTC.

This clonotype occurred many times. The chain couples TRBV9 to TRBJ2-5; D gene uncertain. Germline V CDR1 and CDR2: SGDLS, YYNGEE. Trimming pared 3 bases from V and 0 bases from J, leaving 3 bases between. The CDR3 is 12 residues long. The CDR3 DNA reads as TGTGCCAGCAGCGGGTACCAAGAGACCCAGTACTTC. It encodes CASSGYQETQYF.

The table lists this clonotype with a few counts. The chain's CDR3 is CATSRSSGEQYF. The CDR3 coding sequence is TGTGCCACCAGCAGGTCGTCGGGCGAGCAGTACTTC. The chain carries TRBV15 and TRBJ2-7; D remains unclear. V lost 3 bases, J lost 6 bases, and 9 bases lay in between. Germline loops: CDR1 LNHNV, CDR2 YYDKDF (reference sequence). CDR3 size: 12 residues.

Comment on this clonotype: A read error may account for a junction end that differs from germline. V and J are TRBV7-9 and TRBJ2-5, with 9 positions matching TRBD2. Germline-derived CDR1 and CDR2 are SEHNR and FQNEAQ (reference sequence). CDR3 length equals 16 residues. The CDR3 bases are TGTGCCTGCAGCCTAGGGACTAGCAGATCCGAAGAGGCCCAGTACTTC. It specifies CACSLGTSRSEEAQYF.

The rearrangement uses TRBV2 and TRBJ1-6; D gene unclear. CDR1 is SNHLY, CDR2 FYNNEI, per germline. Trimming removed 1 base from V and 4 bases from J, with 8 bases in between. The CDR3 has 15 residues. CDR3 bases: TGTGCCAGCAGTGAAGAGATGGTGTATAATTCACCCCTCCACTTT. This codes for CASSEEMVYNSPLHF.

This rearrangement joins TRBV14 to TRBJ1-6; D not certain. The CDR3 has 14 residues. The germline CDR1 and CDR2 sequences are SGHDN and FVKESK. V gave up 0 bases and J gave up 8 bases, with 8 bases separating them. CDR3 nucleotides: TGTGCCAGCAGCCAAGACGATCAGGATTCACCCCTCCACTTT. Encoded protein: CASSQDDQDSPLHF.

This clonotype was seen repeatedly, ten times or more. The chain couples TRBV6-5 to TRBJ2-1, with D unresolved. Trimming left V 0 bases short and J 10 bases short, with 10 bases between. Germline V gives CDR1 MNHEY, CDR2 SVGAGI. This CDR3 contains 13 residues. The CDR3 here is CASSYSVAREQFF. The CDR3 DNA sequence: TGTGCCAGCAGTTACTCTGTGGCTCGAGAGCAGTTCTTC.